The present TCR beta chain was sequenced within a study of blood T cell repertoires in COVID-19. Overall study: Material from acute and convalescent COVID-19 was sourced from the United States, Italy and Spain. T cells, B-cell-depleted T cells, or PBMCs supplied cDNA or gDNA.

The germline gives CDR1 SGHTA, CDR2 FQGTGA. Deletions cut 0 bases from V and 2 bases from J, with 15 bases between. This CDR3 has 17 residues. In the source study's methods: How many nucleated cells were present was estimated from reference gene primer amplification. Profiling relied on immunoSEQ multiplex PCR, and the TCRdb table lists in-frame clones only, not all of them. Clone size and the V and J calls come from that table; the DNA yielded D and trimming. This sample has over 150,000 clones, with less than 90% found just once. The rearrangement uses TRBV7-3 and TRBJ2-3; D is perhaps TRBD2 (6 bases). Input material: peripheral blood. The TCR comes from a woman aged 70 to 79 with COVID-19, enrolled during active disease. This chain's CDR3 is CASSLTAGTLSTDTQYF. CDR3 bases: TGTGCCAGCAGCTTAACGGCCGGGACTTTGTCCACAGATACGCAGTATTTT.